Listed below are T cell receptor beta chains from one sample, sequenced in a study of control samples from healthy donors and cancer patients. Generated by immunoSEQ multiplex PCR, the TCRdb table keeps only in-frame clones and is missing some. The data contain 150,000 to 200,000 clones, around 91% of them singletons. The sample was blood. The source of these receptors is a woman aged 50 to 65 in good health. CDR3s include the opening cysteine and the closing phenylalanine or tryptophan. D genes are given only for firm matches. A row's size may be missing; if present it is once, few, many or a size class.

TRBJ1-3 | TRBV14 | - | - | TGTGCCAGCAGCCAAGATCTCGGAGCTGGAAACACCATATATTTT | CASSQDLGAGNTIYF
TRBJ1-1 | TRBV12-3/TRBV12-4 | - | - | TGTGCCAGCAGTTTAACAGGTCGAGTTTTCTTT | CASSLTGRVFF
TRBJ2-1 | TRBV4-3 | - | - | TGCGCCAGCAGCCAAGATCCCGGGACTCGCCTGGACAATGAGCAGTTCTTC | CASSQDPGTRLDNEQFF
TRBJ1-6 | TRBV2 | once | - | TGTGCCAGCAGTGAAGACGGCATCTTTTCACCCCTCCACTTT | CASSEDGIFSPLHF
TRBJ1-5 | TRBV2 | - | - | TGTGCCAGCAGTGAAGGTAGGTCCCAGCATTTT | CASSEGRSQHF
TRBJ2-4 | TRBV27 | - | - | TGTGCCAGCAGCCTAGAGGGACTGCCCAAAAACATTCAGTACTTC | CASSLEGLPKNIQYF
TRBJ1-4 | TRBV9 | - | TRBD1 | TGTGCCAGCAGCGTAGTTGTAGGGGGCAGTGAAAAACTGTTTTTT | CASSVVVGGSEKLFF
TRBJ1-1 | TRBV18 | - | - | TGTGCCAGCTCGTCCCAACTGGAAGCTTTCTTT | CASSSQLEAFF
TRBJ2-7 | TRBV27 | - | TRBD2 | TGTGCCAGCAGTTTAGGGCTAGCGGGGATACCGGGAGAGCAGTACTTC | CASSLGLAGIPGEQYF
TRBJ1-5 | TRBV19 | - | - | TGTGCCAGTCATGGACTGCTCGAATATAGCAATCAGCCCCAGCATTTT | CASHGLLEYSNQPQHF
TRBJ2-5 | TRBV10-1 | - | TRBD2 | TGCGCCAGCGGACGACTAGCGGGTAAAGAGACCCAGTACTTC | CASGRLAGKETQYF
TRBJ1-6 | TRBV6-5 | once | TRBD1 | TGTGCCAGCAGTTACCGGGACAGGGCCTATAATTCACCCCTCCACTTT | CASSYRDRAYNSPLHF
TRBJ1-6 | TRBV10-1 | - | - | TGCGCCAGCCGCAAAGGGAAGAGCTCCTATAATTCACCCCTCCACTTT | CASRKGKSSYNSPLHF
TRBJ2-1 | TRBV27 | - | - | TGTGCCAGCAGTTTATCGGGGGGCTGGTACAATGAGCAGTTCTTC | CASSLSGGWYNEQFF